The T cell receptor beta chain under discussion was sequenced for a study of blood T cell repertoires in COVID-19. The overall study: Samples came from the United States, Italy and Spain, spanning acute and convalescent COVID-19. The analysed material was cDNA or gDNA that came from T cells, B-cell-depleted T cells, or PBMCs.

Authors' analysis steps: Reference gene primers were amplified, and this amplification served to estimate nucleated cell counts. Sequencing used immunoSEQ multiplex PCR; TCRdb keeps in-frame clones, though not all of them. V, J and clone size are taken as reported in that table, and D and trimming were inferred from the DNA itself. The repertoire holds roughly 84,000 clones, with about 82% as singletons. Per germline, CDR1 MDHEN and CDR2 SYDVKM. This CDR3 has 12 residues. The trim removed 7 bases at V and 4 bases at J, leaving 1 base unmatched. Sequenced sample: peripheral blood. This TCR was recovered from a man older than 75 with active or convalescent COVID-19. This chain connects TRBV28 to TRBJ1-1, with 9 bases aligning to TRBD1. In DNA, the CDR3 is TGTGCCAGCAACAGGGGGCGCACTGAAGCTTTCTTT. This sequence encodes CASNRGRTEAFF.